This T cell receptor beta chain derives from a study of T cells in women clearing cervical HPV infection. Notes on the study in general: Richness differences could reflect unmeasured T-cell content per sample.

The CDR3 has 14 amino acids. Germline values: CDR1 SEHNR, CDR2 FQNEAQ (reference sequence). The germline V and J ends were trimmed by 1 base and 4 bases, with 9 bases remaining between them. MY09/MY11 PCR detected cervical HPV DNA; dot-blot assigned genotypes. TCRdb's table, derived via immunoSEQ multiplex PCR, lists solely in-frame clones and lacks some. The sample totals fewer than 35,000 clones. With respect to this clone: The antigen remains undetermined. Read coverage stops 3 residues before the CDR3 terminus; the germline J gene supplies the remainder.

The chain recombines TRBV7-9 with TRBJ2-3; D remains unclear. Sequencing was carried out using blood buffy coat. This TCR came from a woman aged 18 to 75 with a cervical HPV16 infection that either progressed to CIN3+ or cleared (not recorded which). CDR3 DNA, as far as it was read: TGTGCCAGCAGCTTAGGTCTAGGCGCAGATACG. As protein: CASSLGLGADT. The whole CDR3 sequence reads CASSLGLGADTQYF.